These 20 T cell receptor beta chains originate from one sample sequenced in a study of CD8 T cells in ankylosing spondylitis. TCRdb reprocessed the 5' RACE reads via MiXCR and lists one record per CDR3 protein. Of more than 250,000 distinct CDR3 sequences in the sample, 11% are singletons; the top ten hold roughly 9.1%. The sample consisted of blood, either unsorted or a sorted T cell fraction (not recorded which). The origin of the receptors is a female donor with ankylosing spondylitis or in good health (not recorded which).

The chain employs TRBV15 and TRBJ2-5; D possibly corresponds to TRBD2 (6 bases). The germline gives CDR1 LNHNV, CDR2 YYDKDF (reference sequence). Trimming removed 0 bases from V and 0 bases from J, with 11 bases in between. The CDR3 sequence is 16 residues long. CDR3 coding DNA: TGTGCCACCAGCAGAGATATGGCTAGCGACCAAGAGACCCAGTACTTC. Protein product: CATSRDMASDQETQYF.

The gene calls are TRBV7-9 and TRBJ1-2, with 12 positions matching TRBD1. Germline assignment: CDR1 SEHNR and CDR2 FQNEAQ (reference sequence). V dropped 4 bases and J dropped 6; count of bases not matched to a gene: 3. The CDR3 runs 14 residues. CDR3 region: CASSSGDRGHGYTF. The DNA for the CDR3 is TGTGCCAGCAGCTCTGGGGACAGGGGGCATGGCTACACCTTC.

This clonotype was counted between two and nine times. The CDR3 sequence is CSKRGASGVQTQYF. The CDR3 coding sequence is TGCAGTAAGAGGGGGGCTAGCGGTGTGCAGACCCAGTACTTC. The chain couples TRBV20-1 to TRBJ2-5; a possible D gene is TRBD2 (7 bases). V shed 8 bases and J shed 6 bases, with 22 bases lying between them. This CDR3 contains 14 residues. Germline-derived CDR1 and CDR2 are DFQATT and SNEGSKA (reference sequence).

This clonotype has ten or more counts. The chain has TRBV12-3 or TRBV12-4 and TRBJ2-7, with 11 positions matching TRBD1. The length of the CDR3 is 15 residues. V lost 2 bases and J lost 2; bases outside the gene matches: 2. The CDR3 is CASSLTGQGAYEQYF. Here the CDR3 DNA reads TGTGCCAGCAGTTTAACGGGACAGGGGGCCTACGAGCAGTACTTC.

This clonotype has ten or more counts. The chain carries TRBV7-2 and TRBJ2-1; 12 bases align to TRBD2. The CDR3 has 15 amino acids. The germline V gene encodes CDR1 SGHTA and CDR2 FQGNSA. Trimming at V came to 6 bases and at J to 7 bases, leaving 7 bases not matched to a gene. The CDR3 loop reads CASRPKGTSGNEQFF. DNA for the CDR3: TGTGCCAGCAGACCTAAAGGGACTAGCGGGAATGAGCAGTTCTTC. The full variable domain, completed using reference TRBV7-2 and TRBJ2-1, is GAGVSQSPSNKVTEKGKDVELRCDPISGHTALYWYRQSLGQGLEFLIYFQGNSAPDKSGLPSDRFSAERTGGSVSTLTIQRTQQEDSAVYLCASRPKGTSGNEQFFGPGTRLTVL.

CDR3 DNA sequence: TGTGCCAGCAGCCATCCCCCGGAAGGTTCTCAGGGCTACACCTTC. This codes for CASSHPPEGSQGYTF. The chain has TRBV4-2 and TRBJ1-2; D ambiguous. The CDR3 has 15 residues. Germline values: CDR1 LGHNA, CDR2 YNFKEQ. Trimming pared 3 bases from V and 8 bases from J, leaving 19 bases between.

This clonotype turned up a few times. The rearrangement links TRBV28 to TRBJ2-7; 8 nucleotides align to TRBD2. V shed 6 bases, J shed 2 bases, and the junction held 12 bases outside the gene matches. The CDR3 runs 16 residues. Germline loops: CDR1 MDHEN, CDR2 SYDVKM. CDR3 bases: TGTGCCAGCAGCTCCCCCGCAGCGGGGGTGACCTACGAGCAGTACTTC. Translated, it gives CASSSPAAGVTYEQYF.

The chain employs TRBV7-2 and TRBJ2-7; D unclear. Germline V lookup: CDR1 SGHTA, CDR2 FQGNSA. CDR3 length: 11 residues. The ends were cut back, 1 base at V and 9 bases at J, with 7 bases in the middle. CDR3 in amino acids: CASSLVNRQYF. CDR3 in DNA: TGTGCCAGCAGCTTAGTGAACAGGCAGTACTTC.

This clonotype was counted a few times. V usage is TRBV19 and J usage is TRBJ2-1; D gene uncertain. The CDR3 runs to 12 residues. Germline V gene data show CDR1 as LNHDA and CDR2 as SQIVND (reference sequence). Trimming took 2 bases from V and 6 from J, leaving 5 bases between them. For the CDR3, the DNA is TGTGCCAGTAGTATAAACGGCAATGAGCAGTTCTTC. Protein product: CASSINGNEQFF.

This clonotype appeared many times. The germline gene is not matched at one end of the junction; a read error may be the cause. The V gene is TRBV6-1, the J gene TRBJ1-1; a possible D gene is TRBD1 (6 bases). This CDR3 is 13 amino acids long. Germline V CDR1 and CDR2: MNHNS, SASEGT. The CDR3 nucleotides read TGTGCCAGCAGTCCACAGGGACGGCCCCGCCACCTCTTT. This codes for CASSPQGRPRHLF.

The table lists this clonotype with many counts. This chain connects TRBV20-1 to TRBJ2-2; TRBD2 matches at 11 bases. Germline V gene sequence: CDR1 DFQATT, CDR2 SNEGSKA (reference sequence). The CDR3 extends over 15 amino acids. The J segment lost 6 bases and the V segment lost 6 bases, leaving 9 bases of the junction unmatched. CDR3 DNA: TGCAGTGCAACTCCCGGGACTAGCGGTCCCGGGGAGCTGTTTTTT. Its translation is CSATPGTSGPGELFF.

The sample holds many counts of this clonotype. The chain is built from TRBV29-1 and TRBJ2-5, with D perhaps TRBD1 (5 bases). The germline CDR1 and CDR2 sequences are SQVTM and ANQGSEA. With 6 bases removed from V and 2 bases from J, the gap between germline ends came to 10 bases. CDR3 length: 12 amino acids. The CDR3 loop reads CSVGVNQETQYF. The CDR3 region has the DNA TGCAGCGTAGGGGTGAATCAAGAGACCCAGTACTTC.

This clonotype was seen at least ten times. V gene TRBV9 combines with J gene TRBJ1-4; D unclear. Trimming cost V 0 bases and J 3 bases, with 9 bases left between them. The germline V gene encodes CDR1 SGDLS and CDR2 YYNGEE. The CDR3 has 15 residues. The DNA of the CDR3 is TGTGCCAGCAGCGTAGAGGGTACGCCTAATGAAAAACTGTTTTTT. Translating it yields CASSVEGTPNEKLFF.

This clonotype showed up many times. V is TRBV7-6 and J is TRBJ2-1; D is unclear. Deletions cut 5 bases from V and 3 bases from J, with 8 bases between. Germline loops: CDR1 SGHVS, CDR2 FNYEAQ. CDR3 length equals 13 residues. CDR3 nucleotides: TGTGCCAGCAGCCCTGGCGGCTACAATGAGCAGTTCTTC. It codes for CASSPGGYNEQFF.

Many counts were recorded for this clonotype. Here the CDR3 DNA reads TGTGCCAGCAGTTACTCGGACAGGAACAATGAGCAGTTCTTC. This translates into CASSYSDRNNEQFF. The chain combines TRBV6-5 with TRBJ2-1, with 7 bases fitting TRBD1. CDR1 and CDR2 from the germline V gene are MNHEY and SVGAGI. The CDR3 sequence is 14 residues long. Germline trimming cut 0 bases from V and 5 bases from J; bases unmatched to any gene: 1.

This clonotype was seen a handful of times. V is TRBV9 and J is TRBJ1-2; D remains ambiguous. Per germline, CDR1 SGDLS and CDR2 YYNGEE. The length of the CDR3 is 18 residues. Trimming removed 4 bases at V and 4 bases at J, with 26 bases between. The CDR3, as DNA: TGTGCCAGCAGCCCTCGCCCCCCTGCGGGTGCGGGGATCTATGGCTACACCTTC. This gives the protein CASSPRPPAGAGIYGYTF.

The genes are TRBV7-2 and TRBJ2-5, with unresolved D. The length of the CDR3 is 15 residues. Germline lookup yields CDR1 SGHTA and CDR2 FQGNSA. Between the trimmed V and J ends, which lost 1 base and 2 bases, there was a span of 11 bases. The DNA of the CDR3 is TGTGCCAGCAGCTTAGTGGCCTCGGATCAAGAGACCCAGTACTTC. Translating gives CASSLVASDQETQYF. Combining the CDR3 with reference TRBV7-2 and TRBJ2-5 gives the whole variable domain GAGVSQSPSNKVTEKGKDVELRCDPISGHTALYWYRQSLGQGLEFLIYFQGNSAPDKSGLPSDRFSAERTGGSVSTLTIQRTQQEDSAVYLCASSLVASDQETQYFGPGTRLLVL.

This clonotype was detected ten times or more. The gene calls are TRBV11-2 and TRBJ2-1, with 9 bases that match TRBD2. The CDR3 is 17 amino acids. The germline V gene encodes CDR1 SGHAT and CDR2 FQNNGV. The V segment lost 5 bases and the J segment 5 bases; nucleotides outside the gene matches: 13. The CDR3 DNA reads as TGTGCCAGCAGCCCCCGAATAGCGGGAGACTTCAACAATGAGCAGTTCTTC. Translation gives CASSPRIAGDFNNEQFF.

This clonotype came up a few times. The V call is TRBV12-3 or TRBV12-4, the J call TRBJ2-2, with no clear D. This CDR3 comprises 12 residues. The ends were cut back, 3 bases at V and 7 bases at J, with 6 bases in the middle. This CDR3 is CASSFGVGELFF. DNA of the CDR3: TGTGCCAGCAGTTTTGGCGTCGGGGAGCTGTTTTTT.

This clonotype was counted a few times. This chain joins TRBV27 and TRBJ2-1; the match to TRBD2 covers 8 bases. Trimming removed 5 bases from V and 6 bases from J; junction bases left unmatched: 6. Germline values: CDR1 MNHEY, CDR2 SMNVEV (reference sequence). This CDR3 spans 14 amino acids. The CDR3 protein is CASSGGGQGNEQFF. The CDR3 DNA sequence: TGTGCCAGCAGTGGCGGGGGGCAGGGCAATGAGCAGTTCTTC.